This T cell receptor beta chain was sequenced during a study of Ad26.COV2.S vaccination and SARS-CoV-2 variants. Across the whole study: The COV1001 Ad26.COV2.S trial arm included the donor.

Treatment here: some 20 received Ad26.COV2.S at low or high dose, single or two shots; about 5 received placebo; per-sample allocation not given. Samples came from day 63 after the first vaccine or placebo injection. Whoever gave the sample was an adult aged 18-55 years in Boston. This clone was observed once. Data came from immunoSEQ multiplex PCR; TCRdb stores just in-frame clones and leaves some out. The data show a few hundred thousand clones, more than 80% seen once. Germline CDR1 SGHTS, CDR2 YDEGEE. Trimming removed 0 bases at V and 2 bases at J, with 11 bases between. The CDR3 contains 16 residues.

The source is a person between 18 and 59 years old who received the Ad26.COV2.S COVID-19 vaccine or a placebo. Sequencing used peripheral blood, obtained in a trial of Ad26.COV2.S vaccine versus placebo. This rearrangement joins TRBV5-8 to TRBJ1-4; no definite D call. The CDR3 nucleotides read TGTGCCAGCAGCTTGGGCCCCGTCTCTACTAATGAAAAACTGTTTTTT. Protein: CASSLGPVSTNEKLFF.